This T cell receptor beta chain appears in the sequencing data of a study of T-cell reconstitution after alpha-beta-depleted transplantation in children. This clonotype turned up a few times. For TCRbeta, the library was prepared with unique molecular identifiers. TCRdb fed the PCR reads into MiXCR, producing one record per CDR3 protein. The data hold 550,000 to 800,000 distinct CDR3 sequences, with around 12% observed a single time. Deletions cut 7 bases from V and 4 bases from J, with 14 bases between. Germline V gene lookup returns CDR1 MDHEN and CDR2 SYDVKM. The CDR3 is 13 amino acids. The sample in question was PBMCs, obtained before TCRalphabeta/CD19-depleted stem cell transplant. The chain couples TRBV28 to TRBJ2-7; D gene ambiguous. The sequence derives from a girl aged 2 to 10 with congenital amegakaryocytic thrombocytopenia, due to receive a stem cell transplant. The CDR3 loop reads CASNKPPVYEQYF. For the CDR3, the DNA is TGTGCCAGCAACAAACCCCCGGTGTACGAGCAGTACTTC. The full variable domain, with the rest looked up from reference TRBV28 and TRBJ2-7, is DVKVTQSSRYLVKRTGEKVFLECVQDMDHENMFWYRQDPGLGLRLIYFSYDVKMKEKGDIPEGYSVSREKKERFSLILESASTNQTSMYLCASNKPPVYEQYFGPGTRLTVT.